The rows below give T cell receptor beta chains drawn from one sample of a study of shared clonotypes between healthy human individuals. Clones were read by immunoSEQ multiplex PCR, and TCRdb kept only the in-frame ones, dropping some. The profile shows just over 2,000,000 clones, over 85% of them singletons. The sequencing sample was made of naive CD8+ T cells sorted from blood. The source of these receptors is a man younger than 30 in good health. Both conserved end residues are part of each CDR3. The D gene is left open where the match is weak. Some rows have no size entry. The others give once, few or many, or a class for an expanded clone.

v_call	j_call	clone_size	d_call	cdr3_length	cdr3_nt	cdr3_aa
TRBV4-3	TRBJ2-1	NA	TRBD2	18	TGCGCCAGCAGCCAAGTCTTAGCGGGAGGCCCCGGTAACAATGAGCAGTTCTTC	CASSQVLAGGPGNNEQFF
TRBV2	TRBJ2-7	once	NA	17	TGTGCCAGCAGTGAAGATGCTTTTGAGGGGTACACCTACGAGCAGTACTTC	CASSEDAFEGYTYEQYF
TRBV29-1	TRBJ1-1	NA	NA	12	TGCAGCGTTGTAAGTCCAAGAGGAGGAGCTTTCTTT	CSVVSPRGGAFF
TRBV6-1	TRBJ2-3	NA	NA	15	TGTGCCAGCAGATCCACAGATATATACACAGATACGCAGTATTTT	CASRSTDIYTDTQYF
TRBV13	TRBJ1-6	NA	NA	14	TGTGCCAGCAGCTTAGGAGGCGGCTATTCACCCCTCCACTTT	CASSLGGGYSPLHF
TRBV5-1	TRBJ2-7	NA	NA	13	TGCGCCAGCAGCCTGAATGGGGGGCAGGAGCAGTACTTC	CASSLNGGQEQYF
TRBV7-8	TRBJ2-1	NA	NA	16	TGTGCCAGCAGCTTACTCGGGGGCCTCTCCTACAATGAGCAGTTCTTC	CASSLLGGLSYNEQFF
TRBV7-3	TRBJ2-2	NA	TRBD2	20	TGTGCCAGCAGCTTACTGGTCCCCCCACTAGCGGGGGACGGCACCGGGGAGCTGTTTTTT	CASSLLVPPLAGDGTGELFF
TRBV25-1	TRBJ2-1	once	TRBD2	14	TGTGCCAGCACTTGGGGGGGTTCCTACAATGAGCAGTTCTTC	CASTWGGSYNEQFF
TRBV5-6	TRBJ2-3	NA	TRBD2	14	TGTGCCAGCAGCTTGGCGGCGGGGGGAAGTACGCAGTATTTT	CASSLAAGGSTQYF
TRBV6-4	TRBJ2-1	NA	NA	15	TGTGCCAGCAGTGACTCGGCAGAGGGCGGCAATGAGCAGTTCTTC	CASSDSAEGGNEQFF
TRBV7-8	TRBJ1-5	NA	TRBD1	17	TGTGCCAGCAGCTTAGCTGTGGGACAGGCAGACAATCAGCCCCAGCATTTT	CASSLAVGQADNQPQHF
TRBV5-1	TRBJ2-7	NA	NA	14	TGCGCCAGCAGCTTGGGGGAGGCGTCCTACGAGCAGTACTTC	CASSLGEASYEQYF
TRBV5-1	TRBJ2-3	NA	TRBD2	16	TGCGCCAGCAGCTCACCAGCGGGAGGGGAGGGAGATACGCAGTATTTT	CASSSPAGGEGDTQYF
TRBV5-6	TRBJ2-3	NA	TRBD2	17	TGTGCCAGCAGCTTAGGACTAGCGGGGACTAGCACAGATACGCAGTATTTT	CASSLGLAGTSTDTQYF
TRBV2	TRBJ2-1	once	NA	10	TGTGCCAGCAAAGGCAATGAGCAGTTCTTC	CASKGNEQFF
TRBV10-2	TRBJ2-3	NA	TRBD2	16	TGCGCCACATCCTCGGGACTAGCGGGTGGAACAGATACGCAGTATTTT	CATSSGLAGGTDTQYF
TRBV5-5	TRBJ2-7	NA	TRBD1	15	TGTGCCAGCAGCTTGTTTACAGGGGAGACCTACGAGCAGTACTTC	CASSLFTGETYEQYF
TRBV7-9	TRBJ1-4	NA	NA	16	TGTGCCAGCAGTTCAGAGACAGGTCCCCTTGGGGAAAAACTGTTTTTT	CASSSETGPLGEKLFF
TRBV4-1	TRBJ1-2	NA	TRBD1	17	TGCGCCAGCAGCCAAGTACTTCAGGGGGCGGATAACTATGGCTACACCTTC	CASSQVLQGADNYGYTF
TRBV5-6	TRBJ2-7	NA	TRBD1	15	TGTGCCAGCAGCTTGGCAAAGACAGGGGCTGACGAGCAGTACTTC	CASSLAKTGADEQYF
TRBV9	TRBJ1-5	NA	NA	14	TGTGCCAGCAGCGTAGGGGCAGCCAATCAGCCCCAGCATTTT	CASSVGAANQPQHF
TRBV28	TRBJ1-2	NA	NA	14	TGTGCCAGCTACGAAACAGGGTTCGACTATGGCTACACCTTC	CASYETGFDYGYTF
TRBV10-2	TRBJ2-7	NA	TRBD1	15	TGCGCCAGCTCGTGGGTGGGACAGGGATACTACGAGCAGTACTTC	CASSWVGQGYYEQYF
TRBV29-1	TRBJ1-1	NA	NA	14	TGCAGCGTTGAAGATCGTAGGGGGTGGACTGAAGCTTTCTTT	CSVEDRRGWTEAFF
TRBV7-9	TRBJ2-7	NA	TRBD1	14	TGTGCCAGCAGCTCTACAGGGGAGTCCCACGAGCAGTACTTC	CASSSTGESHEQYF
TRBV9	TRBJ2-3	NA	NA	15	TGTGCCAGTGAAAACGGGACTTTTTCCACAGATACGCAGTATTTT	CASENGTFSTDTQYF
TRBV30	TRBJ2-7	NA	TRBD1	13	TGTGCCTGGAGGGACAGGGGGCTCTACGAGCAGTACTTC	CAWRDRGLYEQYF
TRBV2	TRBJ2-7	NA	NA	12	TGTGCCACCGGTGTTAGCTCCTACGAGCAGTACTTC	CATGVSSYEQYF
TRBV4-1	TRBJ2-7	NA	TRBD1	15	TGCGCCAGCAGCCAGCGCGGGACAGGCGACTACGAGCAGTACTTC	CASSQRGTGDYEQYF
TRBV7-9	TRBJ1-2	NA	NA	16	TGTGCCAGCAGCGATACCATCTTGTTAGGGACCTATGGCTACACCTTC	CASSDTILLGTYGYTF
TRBV7-6	TRBJ2-2	NA	NA	12	TGTGCCAGCAGCTTTGTTCCCGGGGAGCTGTTTTTT	CASSFVPGELFF
TRBV4-1	TRBJ1-1	NA	TRBD1	16	TGCGCCAGCAGCCCCGGGACAGGGGGCGAGGGGACTGAAGCTTTCTTT	CASSPGTGGEGTEAFF